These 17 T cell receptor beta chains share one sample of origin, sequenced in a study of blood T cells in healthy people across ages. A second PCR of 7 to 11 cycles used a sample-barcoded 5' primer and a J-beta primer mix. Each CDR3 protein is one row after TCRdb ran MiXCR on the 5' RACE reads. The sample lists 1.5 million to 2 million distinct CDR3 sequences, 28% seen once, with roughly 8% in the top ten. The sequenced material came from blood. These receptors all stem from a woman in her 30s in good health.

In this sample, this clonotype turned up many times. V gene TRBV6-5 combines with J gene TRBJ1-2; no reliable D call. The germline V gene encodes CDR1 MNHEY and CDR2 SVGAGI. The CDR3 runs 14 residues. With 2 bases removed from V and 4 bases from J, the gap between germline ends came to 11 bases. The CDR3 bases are TGTGCCAGCAGTTACAAGGTGGAGAGCTATGGCTACACCTTC. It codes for CASSYKVESYGYTF.

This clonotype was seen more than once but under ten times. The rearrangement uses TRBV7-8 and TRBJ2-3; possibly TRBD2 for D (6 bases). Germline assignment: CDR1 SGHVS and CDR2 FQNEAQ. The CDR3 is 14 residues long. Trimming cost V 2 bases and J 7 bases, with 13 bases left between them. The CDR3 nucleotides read TGTGCCAGCAGCTTAACAGACGGGAGAAATACGCAGTATTTT. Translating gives CASSLTDGRNTQYF.

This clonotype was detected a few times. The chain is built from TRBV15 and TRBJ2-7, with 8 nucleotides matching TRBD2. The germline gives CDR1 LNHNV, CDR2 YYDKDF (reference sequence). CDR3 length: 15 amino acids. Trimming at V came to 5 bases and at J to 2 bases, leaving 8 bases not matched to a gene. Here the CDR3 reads CATSPTGTSTYEQYF. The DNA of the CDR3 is TGTGCCACCAGCCCTACCGGGACTAGTACCTACGAGCAGTACTTC.

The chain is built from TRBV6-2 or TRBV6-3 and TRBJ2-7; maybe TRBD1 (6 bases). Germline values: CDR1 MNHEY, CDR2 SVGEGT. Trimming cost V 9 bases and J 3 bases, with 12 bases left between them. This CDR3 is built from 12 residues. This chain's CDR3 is CASRDTNYEQYF. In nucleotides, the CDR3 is TGTGCCAGTAGGGACACGAACTACGAGCAGTACTTC.

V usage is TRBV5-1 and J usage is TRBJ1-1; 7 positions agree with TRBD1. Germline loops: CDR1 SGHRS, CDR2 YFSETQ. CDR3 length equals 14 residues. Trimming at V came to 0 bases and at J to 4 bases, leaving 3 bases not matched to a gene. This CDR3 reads CASSLDRGFTEAFF. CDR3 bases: TGCGCCAGCAGCTTGGACAGGGGTTTCACTGAAGCTTTCTTT.

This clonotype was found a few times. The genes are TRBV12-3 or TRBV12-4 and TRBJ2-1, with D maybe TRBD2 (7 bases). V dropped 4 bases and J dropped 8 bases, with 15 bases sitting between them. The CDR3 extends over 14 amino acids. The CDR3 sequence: CASSWGGRRDEQFF. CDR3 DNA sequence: TGTGCCAGCAGTTGGGGGGGCCGAAGGGATGAGCAGTTCTTC.

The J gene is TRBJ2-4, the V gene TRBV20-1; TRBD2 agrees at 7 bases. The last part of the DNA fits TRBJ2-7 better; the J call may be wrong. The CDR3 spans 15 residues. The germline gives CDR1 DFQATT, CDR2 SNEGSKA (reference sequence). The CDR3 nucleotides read TGCAGTGCTAGAGATGGGACTAACGGGGTGTACGAGCAGTACTTC. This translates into CSARDGTNGVYEQYF.

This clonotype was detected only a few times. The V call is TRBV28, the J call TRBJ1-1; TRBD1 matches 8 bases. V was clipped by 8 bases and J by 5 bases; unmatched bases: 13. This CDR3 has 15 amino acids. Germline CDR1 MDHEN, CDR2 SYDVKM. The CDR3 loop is CASQYGGQGYTEAFF. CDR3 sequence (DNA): TGTGCCAGCCAATACGGAGGACAGGGTTATACTGAAGCTTTCTTT.

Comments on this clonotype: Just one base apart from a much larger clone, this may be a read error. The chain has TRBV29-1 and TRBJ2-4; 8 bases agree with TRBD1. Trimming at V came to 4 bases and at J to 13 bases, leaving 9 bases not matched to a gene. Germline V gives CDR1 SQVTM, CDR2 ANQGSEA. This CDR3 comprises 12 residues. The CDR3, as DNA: TGCAGCGTTGTACAGGGGGTCAATGAGCAGTACTTC. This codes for CSVVQGVNEQYF.

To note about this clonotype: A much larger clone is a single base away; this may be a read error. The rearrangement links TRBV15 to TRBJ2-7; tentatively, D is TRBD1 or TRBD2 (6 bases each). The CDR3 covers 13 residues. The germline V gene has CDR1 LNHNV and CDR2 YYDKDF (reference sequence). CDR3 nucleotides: TGTACCACCAGCAAAGGGGGACTCTACGAGCAGTACTTC. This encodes CTTSKGGLYEQYF.

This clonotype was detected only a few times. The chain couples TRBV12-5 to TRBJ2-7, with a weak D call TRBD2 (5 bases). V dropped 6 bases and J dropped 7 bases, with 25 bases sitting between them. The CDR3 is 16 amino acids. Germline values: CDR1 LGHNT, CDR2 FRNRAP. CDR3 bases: TGTGCTAGTGGACCTGAAGACGAGCCGCTTTCGGGGGAGCAGTACTTC. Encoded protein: CASGPEDEPLSGEQYF.

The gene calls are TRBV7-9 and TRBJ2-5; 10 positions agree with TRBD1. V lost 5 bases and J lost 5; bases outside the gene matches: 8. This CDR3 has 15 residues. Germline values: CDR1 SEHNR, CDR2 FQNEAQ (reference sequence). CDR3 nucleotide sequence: TGTGCCAGCAGCACGTCCGGGACAGGGGTGGAGACCCAGTACTTC. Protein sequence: CASSTSGTGVETQYF.

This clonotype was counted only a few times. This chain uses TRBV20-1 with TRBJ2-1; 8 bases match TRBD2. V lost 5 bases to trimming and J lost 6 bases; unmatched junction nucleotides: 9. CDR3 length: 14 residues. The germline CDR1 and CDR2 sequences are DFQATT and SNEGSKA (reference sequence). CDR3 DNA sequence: TGCAGTGCTTCGGGACTAGGGGGGCCCAATGAGCAGTTCTTC. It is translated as CSASGLGGPNEQFF.

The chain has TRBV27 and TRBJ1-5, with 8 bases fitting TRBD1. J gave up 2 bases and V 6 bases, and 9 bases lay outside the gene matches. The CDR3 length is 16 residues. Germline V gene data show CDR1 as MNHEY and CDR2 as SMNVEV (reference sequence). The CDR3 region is CASSRQGAMGNQPQHF. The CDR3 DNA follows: TGTGCCAGCAGCCGTCAGGGGGCGATGGGCAATCAGCCCCAGCATTTT.

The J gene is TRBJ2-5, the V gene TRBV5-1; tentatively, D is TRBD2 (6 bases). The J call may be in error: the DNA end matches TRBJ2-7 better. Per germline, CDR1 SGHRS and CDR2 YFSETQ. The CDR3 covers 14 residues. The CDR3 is CASSITGQGGEQYF. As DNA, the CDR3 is TGCGCCAGCAGCATCACTGGGCAGGGAGGCGAGCAGTACTTC.

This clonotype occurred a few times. CDR3 nucleotides: TGTGCCAGCAGTGAAGGACCAGGGGACACAGGGGAGCAGTACTTC. Residues: CASSEGPGDTGEQYF. The chain is built from TRBV2 and TRBJ2-4; 7 bases are a match to TRBD1. J lost 13 bases, V lost 1 base, and 13 bases had no gene match. The CDR3 is 15 residues long. The germline CDR1 and CDR2 sequences are SNHLY and FYNNEI.

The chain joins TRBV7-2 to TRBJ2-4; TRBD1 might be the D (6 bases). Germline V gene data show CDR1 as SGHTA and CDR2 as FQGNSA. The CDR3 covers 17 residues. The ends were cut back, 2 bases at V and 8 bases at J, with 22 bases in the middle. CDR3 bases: TGTGCCAGCAGCTTAACCTTTGGCAGGGGTAATGGAGACATTCAGTACTTC. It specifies CASSLTFGRGNGDIQYF.